The present T cell receptor (beta chain) was sequenced within a study of blood T cell repertoires in COVID-19. Study-level background: The study drew acute and convalescent COVID-19 samples from the United States, Italy and Spain. Nucleic acid was either cDNA or gDNA, and it came from T cells, B-cell-depleted T cells, or PBMCs.

Germline trimming cut 4 bases from V and 5 bases from J; bases unmatched to any gene: 11. The length of the CDR3 is 16 residues. CDR1 is KGHSH, CDR2 LQKENI, per germline. As handled by the study authors: Reference gene primers were amplified, and this amplification served to estimate nucleated cell counts. The data were produced by immunoSEQ multiplex PCR, yet TCRdb's version contains in-frame clones alone and is incomplete. V, J and clone size were drawn from that table, and D and trimming were deduced from the DNA. The table lists roughly 120,000 clones, roughly four fifths of them singletons, with roughly 2.6% in the top ten.

The gene calls are TRBV18 and TRBJ1-1; 9 bases are shared with TRBD1. This receptor was identified in a man aged 50 or older with acute or convalescent COVID-19. The specimen sequenced was peripheral blood. Here the CDR3 DNA reads TGTGCCAGCTCACTTTCCGGGACAGGGTTAGGAACTGAAGCTTTCTTT. Encoded protein: CASSLSGTGLGTEAFF.